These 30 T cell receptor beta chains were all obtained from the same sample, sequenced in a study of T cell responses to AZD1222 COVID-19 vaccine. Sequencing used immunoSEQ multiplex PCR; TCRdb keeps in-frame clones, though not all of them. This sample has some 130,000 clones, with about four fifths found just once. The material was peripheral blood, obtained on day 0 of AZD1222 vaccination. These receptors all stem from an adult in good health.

The CDR3 spells CASSHEGLNQPQHF. The DNA of the CDR3 is TGCGCCAGCAGCCACGAGGGCCTCAATCAGCCCCAGCATTTT. The V and J genes are TRBV5-1 and TRBJ1-5; D is ambiguous. V lost 4 bases and J lost 3, with 11 bases in between. This CDR3 comprises 14 residues. Germline lookup yields CDR1 SGHRS and CDR2 YFSETQ. The complete variable domain, with remaining parts taken from reference TRBV5-1 and TRBJ1-5, reads KAGVTQTPRYLIKTRGQQVTLSCSPISGHRSVSWYQQTPGQGLQFLFEYFSETQRNKGNFPGRFSGRQFSNSRSEMNVSTLELGDSALYLCASSHEGLNQPQHFGDGTRLSIL.

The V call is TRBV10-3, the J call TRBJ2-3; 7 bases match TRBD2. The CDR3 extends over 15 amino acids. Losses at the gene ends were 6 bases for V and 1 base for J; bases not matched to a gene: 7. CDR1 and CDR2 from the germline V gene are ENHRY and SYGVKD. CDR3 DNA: TGTGCCATCAGCCCAGGTGGGAGGGGCACAGATACGCAGTATTTT. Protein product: CAISPGGRGTDTQYF.

CDR3 sequence (DNA): TGTGCCAGCAGCGTGGCCGGACAGCCCGGGGAGCTGTTTTTT. Amino acids: CASSVAGQPGELFF. V and J are TRBV9 and TRBJ2-2, with a weak D call TRBD1 (6 bases). Germline CDR1 reads SGDLS; CDR2 reads YYNGEE. Trimming cost V 2 bases and J 6 bases, with 11 bases left between them. The length of the CDR3 is 14 residues.

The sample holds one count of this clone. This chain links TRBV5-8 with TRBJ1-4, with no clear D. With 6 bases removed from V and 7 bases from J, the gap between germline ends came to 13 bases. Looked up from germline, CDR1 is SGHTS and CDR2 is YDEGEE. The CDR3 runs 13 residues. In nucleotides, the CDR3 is TGTGCCAGCAATAGCTTGCCGGGTGAAAAACTGTTTTTT. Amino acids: CASNSLPGEKLFF.

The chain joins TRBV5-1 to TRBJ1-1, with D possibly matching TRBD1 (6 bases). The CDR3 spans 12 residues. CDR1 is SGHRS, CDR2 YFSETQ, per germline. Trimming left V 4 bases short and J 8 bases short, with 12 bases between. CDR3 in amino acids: CASSVSRGEAFF. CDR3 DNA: TGCGCCAGCAGCGTCAGCAGGGGCGAAGCTTTCTTT.

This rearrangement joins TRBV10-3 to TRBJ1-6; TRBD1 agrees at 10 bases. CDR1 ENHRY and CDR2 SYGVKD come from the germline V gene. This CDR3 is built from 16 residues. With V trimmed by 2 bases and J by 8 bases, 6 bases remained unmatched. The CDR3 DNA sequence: TGTGCCATCAGTGAGCGGGGACAGGGGATAGATTCACCCCTCCACTTT. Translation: CAISERGQGIDSPLHF.

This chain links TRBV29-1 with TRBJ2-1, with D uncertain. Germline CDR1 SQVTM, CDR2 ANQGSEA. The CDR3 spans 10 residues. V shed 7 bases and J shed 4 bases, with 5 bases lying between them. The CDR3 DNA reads TGCAGCGGTCGGTACAATGAGCAGTTCTTC. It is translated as CSGRYNEQFF.

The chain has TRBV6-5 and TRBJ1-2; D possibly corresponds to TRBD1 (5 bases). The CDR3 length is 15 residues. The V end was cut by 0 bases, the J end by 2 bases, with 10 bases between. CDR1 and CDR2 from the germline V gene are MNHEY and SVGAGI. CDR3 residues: CASSYSTAGNYGYTF. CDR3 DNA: TGTGCCAGCAGTTACTCGACCGCAGGGAACTATGGCTACACCTTC.

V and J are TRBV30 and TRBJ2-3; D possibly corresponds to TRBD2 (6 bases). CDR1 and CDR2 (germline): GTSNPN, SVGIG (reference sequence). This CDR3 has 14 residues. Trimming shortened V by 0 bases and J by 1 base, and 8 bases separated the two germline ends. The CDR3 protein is CAWSVRGGTDTQYF. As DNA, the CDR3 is TGTGCCTGGAGTGTACGCGGGGGCACAGATACGCAGTATTTT.

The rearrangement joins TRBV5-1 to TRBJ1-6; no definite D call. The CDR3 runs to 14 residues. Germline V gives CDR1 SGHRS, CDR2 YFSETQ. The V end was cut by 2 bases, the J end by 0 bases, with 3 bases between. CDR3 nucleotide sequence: TGCGCCAGCAGCTTCAGCTCCTATAATTCACCCCTCCACTTT. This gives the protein CASSFSSYNSPLHF.

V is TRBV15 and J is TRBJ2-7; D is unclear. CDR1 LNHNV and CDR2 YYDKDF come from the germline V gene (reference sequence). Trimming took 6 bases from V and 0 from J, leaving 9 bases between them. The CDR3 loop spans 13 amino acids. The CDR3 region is CATSRASSYEQYF. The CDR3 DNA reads TGTGCCACCAGTCGGGCGAGCTCCTACGAGCAGTACTTC.

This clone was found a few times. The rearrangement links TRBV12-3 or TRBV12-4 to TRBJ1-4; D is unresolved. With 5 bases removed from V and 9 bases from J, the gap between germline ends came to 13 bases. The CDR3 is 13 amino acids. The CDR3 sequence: CASSPRDQQKLFF. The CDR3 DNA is TGTGCCAGCAGTCCGAGAGACCAACAAAAACTGTTTTTT.

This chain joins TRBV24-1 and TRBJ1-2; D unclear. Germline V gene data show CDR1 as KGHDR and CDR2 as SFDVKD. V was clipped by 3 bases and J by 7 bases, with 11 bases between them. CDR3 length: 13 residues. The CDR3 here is CATSDTPTSGYTF. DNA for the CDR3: TGTGCCACCAGTGATACCCCGACTAGTGGCTACACCTTC.

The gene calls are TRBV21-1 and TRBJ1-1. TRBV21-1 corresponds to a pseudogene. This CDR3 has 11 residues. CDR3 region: CAFLRGSEAFF. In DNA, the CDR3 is TGTGCCTTCCTGCGGGGCAGCGAAGCTTTCTTT.

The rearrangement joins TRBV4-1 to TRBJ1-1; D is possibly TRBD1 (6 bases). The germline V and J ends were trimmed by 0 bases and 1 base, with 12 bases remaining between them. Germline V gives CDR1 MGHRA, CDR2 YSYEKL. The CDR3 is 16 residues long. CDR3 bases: TGCGCCAGCAGCCAAGACCCTGGACAGCAGAACACTGAAGCTTTCTTT. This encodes CASSQDPGQQNTEAFF.

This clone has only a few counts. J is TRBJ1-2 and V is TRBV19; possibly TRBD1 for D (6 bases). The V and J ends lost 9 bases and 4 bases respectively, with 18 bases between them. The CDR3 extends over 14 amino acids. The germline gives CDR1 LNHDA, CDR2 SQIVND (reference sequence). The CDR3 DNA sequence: TGTGCCAGCCACAAGCCAGACAGGATCTATGGCTACACCTTC. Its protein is CASHKPDRIYGYTF.

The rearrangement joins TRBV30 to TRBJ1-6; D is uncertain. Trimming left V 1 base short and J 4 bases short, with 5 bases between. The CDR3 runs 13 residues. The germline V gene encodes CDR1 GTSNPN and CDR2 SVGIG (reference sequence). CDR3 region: CAWSEPYNSPLHF. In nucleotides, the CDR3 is TGTGCCTGGAGTGAACCGTATAATTCACCCCTCCACTTT.

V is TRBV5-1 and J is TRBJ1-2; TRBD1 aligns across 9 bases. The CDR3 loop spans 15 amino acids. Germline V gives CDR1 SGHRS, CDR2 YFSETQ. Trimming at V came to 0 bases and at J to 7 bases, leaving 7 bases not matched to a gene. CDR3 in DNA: TGCGCCAGCAGCTTGGATACCGGGACAGGGCTTGGCTACACCTTC. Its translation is CASSLDTGTGLGYTF.

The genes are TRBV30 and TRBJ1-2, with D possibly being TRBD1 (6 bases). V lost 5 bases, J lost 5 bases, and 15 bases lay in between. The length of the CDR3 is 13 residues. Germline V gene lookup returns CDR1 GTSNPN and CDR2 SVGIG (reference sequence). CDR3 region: CAWSGQGSYGYTF. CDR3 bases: TGTGCCTGGTCTGGGCAGGGGAGTTATGGCTACACCTTC.

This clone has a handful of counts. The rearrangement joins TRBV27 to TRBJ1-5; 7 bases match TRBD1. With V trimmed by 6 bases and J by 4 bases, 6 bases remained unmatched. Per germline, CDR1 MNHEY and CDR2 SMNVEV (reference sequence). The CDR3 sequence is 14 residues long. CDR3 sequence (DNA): TGTGCCAGCAGCACAGGGGTGGGGAATCAGCCCCAGCATTTT. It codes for CASSTGVGNQPQHF.

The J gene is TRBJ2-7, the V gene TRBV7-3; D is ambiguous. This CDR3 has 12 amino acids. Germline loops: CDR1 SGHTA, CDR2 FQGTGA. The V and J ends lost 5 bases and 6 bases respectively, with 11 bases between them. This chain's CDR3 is CASSPDGSEQYF. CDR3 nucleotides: TGTGCCAGCAGCCCTGATGGAAGCGAGCAGTACTTC.

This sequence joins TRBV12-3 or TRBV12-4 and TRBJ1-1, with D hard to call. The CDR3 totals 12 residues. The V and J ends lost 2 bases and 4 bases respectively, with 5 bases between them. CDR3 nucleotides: TGTGCCAGCAGTTTATGGGGCACTGAAGCTTTCTTT. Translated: CASSLWGTEAFF.

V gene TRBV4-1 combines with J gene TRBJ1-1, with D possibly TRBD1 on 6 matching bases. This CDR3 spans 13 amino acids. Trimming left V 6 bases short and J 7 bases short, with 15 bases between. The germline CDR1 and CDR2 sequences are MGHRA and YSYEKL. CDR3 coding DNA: TGCGCCAGCAGTCACAACAGGGCATTTGAAGCTTTCTTT. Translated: CASSHNRAFEAFF.

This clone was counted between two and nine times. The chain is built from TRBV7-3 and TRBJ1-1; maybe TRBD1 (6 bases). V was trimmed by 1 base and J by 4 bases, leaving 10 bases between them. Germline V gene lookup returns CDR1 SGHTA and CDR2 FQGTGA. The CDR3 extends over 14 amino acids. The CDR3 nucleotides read TGTGCCAGCAGCTTAATTGTAGGGGGCACTGAAGCTTTCTTT. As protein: CASSLIVGGTEAFF.

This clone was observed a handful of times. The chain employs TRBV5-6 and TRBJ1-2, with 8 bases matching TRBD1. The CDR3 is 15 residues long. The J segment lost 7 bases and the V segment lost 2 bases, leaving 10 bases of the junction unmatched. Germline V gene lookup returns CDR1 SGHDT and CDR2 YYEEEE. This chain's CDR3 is CASSFAPGQGAGYTF. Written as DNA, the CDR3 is TGTGCCAGCAGCTTCGCTCCTGGACAGGGCGCTGGCTACACCTTC. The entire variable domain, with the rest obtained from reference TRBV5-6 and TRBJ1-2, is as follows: DAGVTQSPTHLIKTRGQQVTLRCSPKSGHDTVSWYQQALGQGPQFIFQYYEEEERQRGNFPDRFSGHQFPNYSSELNVNALLLGDSALYLCASSFAPGQGAGYTFGSGTRLTVV.

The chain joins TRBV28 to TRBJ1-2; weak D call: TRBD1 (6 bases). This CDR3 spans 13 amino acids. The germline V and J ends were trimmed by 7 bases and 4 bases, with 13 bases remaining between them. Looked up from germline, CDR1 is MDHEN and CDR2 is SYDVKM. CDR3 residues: CASKVSRGYGYTF. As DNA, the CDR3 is TGTGCCAGCAAGGTTAGCAGGGGCTATGGCTACACCTTC.

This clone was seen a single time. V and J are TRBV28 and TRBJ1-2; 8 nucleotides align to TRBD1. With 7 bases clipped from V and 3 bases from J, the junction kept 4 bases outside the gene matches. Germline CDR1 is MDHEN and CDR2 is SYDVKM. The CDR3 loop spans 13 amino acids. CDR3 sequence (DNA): TGTGCCAGCATTCAGGGACAGGACTATGGCTACACCTTC. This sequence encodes CASIQGQDYGYTF.

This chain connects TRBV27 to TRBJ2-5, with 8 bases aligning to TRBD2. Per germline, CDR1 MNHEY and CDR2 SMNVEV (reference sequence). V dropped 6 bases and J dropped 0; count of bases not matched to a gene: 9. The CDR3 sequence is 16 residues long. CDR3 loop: CASSPGLAVNQETQYF. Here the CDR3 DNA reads TGTGCCAGCAGCCCCGGACTAGCAGTCAACCAAGAGACCCAGTACTTC.

As DNA, the CDR3 is TGTGCCAGCTCACCCCGGAGCGGGGGGAAATTGCAGCCCCAGCATTTT. It is translated as CASSPRSGGKLQPQHF. The chain joins TRBV18 to TRBJ1-5; D perhaps matches TRBD1 (5 bases). Per the germline V gene, CDR1 is KGHSH and CDR2 is LQKENI. This CDR3 region has 16 residues. Trimming left V 3 bases short and J 7 bases short, with 19 bases between. Full variable domain (outside the CDR3, taken from reference TRBV18 and TRBJ1-5): NAGVMQNPRHLVRRRGQEARLRCSPMKGHSHVYWYRQLPEEGLKFMVYLQKENIIDESGMPKERFSAEFPKEGPSILRIQQVVRGDSAAYFCASSPRSGGKLQPQHFGDGTRLSIL.

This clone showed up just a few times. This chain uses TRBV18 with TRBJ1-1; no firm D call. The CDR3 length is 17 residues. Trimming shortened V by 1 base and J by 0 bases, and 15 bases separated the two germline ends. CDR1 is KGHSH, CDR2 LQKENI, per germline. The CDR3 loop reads CASSPQAHQFMNTEAFF. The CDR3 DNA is TGTGCCAGCTCACCACAAGCGCACCAGTTCATGAACACTGAAGCTTTCTTT.